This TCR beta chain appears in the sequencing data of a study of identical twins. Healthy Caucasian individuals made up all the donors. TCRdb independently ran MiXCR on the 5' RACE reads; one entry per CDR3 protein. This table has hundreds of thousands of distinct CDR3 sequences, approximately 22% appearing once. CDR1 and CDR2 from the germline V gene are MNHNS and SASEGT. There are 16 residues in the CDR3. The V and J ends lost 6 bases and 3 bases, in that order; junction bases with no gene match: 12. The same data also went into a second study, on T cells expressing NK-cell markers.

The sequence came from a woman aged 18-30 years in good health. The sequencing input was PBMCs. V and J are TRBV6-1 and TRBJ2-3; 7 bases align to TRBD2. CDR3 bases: TGTGCCAGCAGGGAAAGATGGGCGGGAGATACAGATACGCAGTATTTT. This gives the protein CASRERWAGDTDTQYF.